This TCR beta chain was recovered during a study of T-cell reconstitution after alpha-beta-depleted transplantation in children. A library of TCRbeta sequences, prepared with unique molecular identifiers, was generated. In TCRdb, the PCR reads were re-called with MiXCR into one record per CDR3 protein. The sample consists of about 500,000 distinct CDR3 sequences, approximately 29% of them appearing once. Germline CDR1 SGHDN, CDR2 FVKESK. J lost 0 bases, V lost 5 bases, and 3 bases had no gene match. The CDR3 extends over 15 amino acids. The TCR comes from a human donor who donated a stem cell graft to a child with aplastic anemia. The chain combines TRBV14 with TRBJ2-1, with 8 bases that match TRBD1. This material consisted of PBMCs from the stem cell graft donor, taken from the stem cell graft. CDR3 sequence (DNA): TGTGCCAGCAGCAAAACAGGGGGCTCCTACAATGAGCAGTTCTTC. As protein: CASSKTGGSYNEQFF.